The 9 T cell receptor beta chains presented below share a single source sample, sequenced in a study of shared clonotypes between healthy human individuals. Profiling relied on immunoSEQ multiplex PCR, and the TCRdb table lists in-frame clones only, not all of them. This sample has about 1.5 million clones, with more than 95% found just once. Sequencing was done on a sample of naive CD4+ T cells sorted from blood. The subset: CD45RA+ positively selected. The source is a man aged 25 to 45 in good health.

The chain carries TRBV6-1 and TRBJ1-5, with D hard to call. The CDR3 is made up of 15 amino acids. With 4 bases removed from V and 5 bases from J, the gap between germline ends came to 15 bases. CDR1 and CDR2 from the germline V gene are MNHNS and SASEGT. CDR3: CASSAEAGLHQPQHF. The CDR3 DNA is TGTGCCAGCAGTGCCGAGGCGGGGTTACATCAGCCCCAGCATTTT.

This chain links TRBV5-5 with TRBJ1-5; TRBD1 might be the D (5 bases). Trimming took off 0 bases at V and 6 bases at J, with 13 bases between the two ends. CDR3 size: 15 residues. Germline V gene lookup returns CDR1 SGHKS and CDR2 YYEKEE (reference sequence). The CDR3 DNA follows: TGTGCCAGCAGCTTGGGGGCGGGGGAAGGTCAGCCCCAGCATTTT. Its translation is CASSLGAGEGQPQHF.

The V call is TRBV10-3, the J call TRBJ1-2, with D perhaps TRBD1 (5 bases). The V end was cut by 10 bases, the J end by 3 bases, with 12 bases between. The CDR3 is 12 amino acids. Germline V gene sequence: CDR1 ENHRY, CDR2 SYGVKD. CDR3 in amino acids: CATRGGDYGYTF. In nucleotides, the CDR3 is TGTGCCACCCGGGGAGGGGACTATGGCTACACCTTC.

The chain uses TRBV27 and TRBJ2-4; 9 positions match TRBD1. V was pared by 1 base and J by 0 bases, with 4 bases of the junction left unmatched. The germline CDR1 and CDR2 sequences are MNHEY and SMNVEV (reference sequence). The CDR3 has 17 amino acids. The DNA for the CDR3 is TGTGCCAGCAGTTTATGGGGACAGGGACGAGCCAAAAACATTCAGTACTTC. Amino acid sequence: CASSLWGQGRAKNIQYF.

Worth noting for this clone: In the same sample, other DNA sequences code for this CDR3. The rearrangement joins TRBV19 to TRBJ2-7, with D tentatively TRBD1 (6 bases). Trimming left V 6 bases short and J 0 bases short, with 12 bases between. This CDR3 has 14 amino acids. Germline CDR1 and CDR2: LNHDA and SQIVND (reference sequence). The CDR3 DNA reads TGTGCCAGTAGGGACAGAGGACACTCCTACGAGCAGTACTTC. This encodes CASRDRGHSYEQYF.

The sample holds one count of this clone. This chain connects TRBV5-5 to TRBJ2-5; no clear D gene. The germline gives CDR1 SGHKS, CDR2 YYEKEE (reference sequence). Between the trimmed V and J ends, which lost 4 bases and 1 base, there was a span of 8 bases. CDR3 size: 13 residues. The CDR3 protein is CASSPDTQETQYF. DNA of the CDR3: TGTGCCAGCAGCCCAGACACCCAAGAGACCCAGTACTTC.

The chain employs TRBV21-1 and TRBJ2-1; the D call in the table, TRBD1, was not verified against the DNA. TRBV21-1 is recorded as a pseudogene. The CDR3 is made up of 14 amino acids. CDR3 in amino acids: CASSRQPPCLAQFF. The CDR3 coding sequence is TGTGCCAGCAGCAGACAGCCCCCCTGTTTGGCACAGTTCTTC.

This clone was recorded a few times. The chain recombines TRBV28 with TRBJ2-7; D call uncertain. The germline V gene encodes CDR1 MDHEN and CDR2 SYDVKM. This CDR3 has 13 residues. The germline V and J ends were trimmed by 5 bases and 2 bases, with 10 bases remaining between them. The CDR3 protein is CASSPVGPYEQYF. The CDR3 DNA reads TGTGCCAGCAGTCCCGTCGGACCCTACGAGCAGTACTTC.

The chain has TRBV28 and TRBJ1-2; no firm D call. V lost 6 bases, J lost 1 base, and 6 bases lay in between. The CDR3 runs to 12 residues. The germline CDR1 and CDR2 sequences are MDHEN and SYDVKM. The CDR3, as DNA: TGTGCCAGCAGAAACAATAACTATGGCTACACCTTC. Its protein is CASRNNNYGYTF.